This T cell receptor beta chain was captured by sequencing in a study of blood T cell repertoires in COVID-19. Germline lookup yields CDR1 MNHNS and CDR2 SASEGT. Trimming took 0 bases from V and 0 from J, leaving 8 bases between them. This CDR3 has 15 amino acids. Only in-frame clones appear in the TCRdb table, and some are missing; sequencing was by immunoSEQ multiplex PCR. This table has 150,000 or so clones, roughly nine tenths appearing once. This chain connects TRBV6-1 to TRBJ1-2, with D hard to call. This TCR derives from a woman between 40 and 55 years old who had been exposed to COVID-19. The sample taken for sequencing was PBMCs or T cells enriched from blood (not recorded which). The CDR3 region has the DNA TGTGCCAGCAGTGAAGCATCGGGAGCTAACTATGGCTACACCTTC. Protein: CASSEASGANYGYTF.